The 30 T cell receptor beta chains below were found in one sample sequenced in a study of T cell changes during pregnancy in multiple sclerosis. The data were produced by immunoSEQ multiplex PCR, yet TCRdb's version contains in-frame clones alone and is incomplete. The sample includes approximately 40,000 clones, just under 95% of them seen just once. Material: CD8+ T cells from peripheral blood mononuclear cells, obtained in the third trimester of pregnancy. These receptors were taken from a female donor with multiple sclerosis, enrolled in a pregnancy study.

The chain is built from TRBV18 and TRBJ1-3, with TRBD1 matching over 9 bases. This CDR3 region has 18 residues. Unmatched junction bases numbered 9, after V lost 0 bases and J lost 3 bases. Germline CDR1 reads KGHSH; CDR2 reads LQKENI. The CDR3 region is CASSPPLPGTGNGNTIYF. Here the CDR3 DNA reads TGTGCCAGCTCACCACCATTGCCCGGGACAGGGAATGGAAACACCATATATTTT.

CDR3 residues: CASSPTGPEAFF. The CDR3 nucleotides are TGTGCCAGCAGCCCGACAGGACCTGAAGCTTTCTTT. V gene TRBV6-5 combines with J gene TRBJ1-1; a weak D match, TRBD1 (6 bases). The CDR3 is made up of 12 amino acids. Germline V lookup: CDR1 MNHEY, CDR2 SVGAGI. With 6 bases removed from V and 6 bases from J, the gap between germline ends came to 11 bases.

In its sample, this clone was seen once. This chain connects TRBV7-9 to TRBJ2-7; D may be TRBD1 (6 bases). Looked up from germline, CDR1 is SEHNR and CDR2 is FQNEAQ (reference sequence). Deletions cut 3 bases from V and 1 base from J, with 10 bases between. This CDR3 contains 14 residues. The CDR3 DNA reads as TGTGCCAGCAGCTTCATCCAGGGGTCCTACGAGCAGTACTTC. It encodes CASSFIQGSYEQYF.

The rearrangement links TRBV25-1 to TRBJ1-3; a weak D match, TRBD1 (6 bases). CDR1 MGHDK and CDR2 SYGVNS come from the germline V gene. This CDR3 has 16 residues. Trimming pared 1 base from V and 4 bases from J, leaving 14 bases between. The DNA for the CDR3 is TGTGCCAGCAGTGAATCGGGCAGGGGATTCGGAAACACCATATATTTT. Its translation is CASSESGRGFGNTIYF.

The V call is TRBV19, the J call TRBJ1-5, with 8 bases fitting TRBD1. The CDR3 extends over 15 amino acids. With V trimmed by 8 bases and J by 0 bases, 6 bases remained unmatched. Germline-derived CDR1 and CDR2 are LNHDA and SQIVND (reference sequence). The CDR3 loop is CASSQTGVSNQPQHF. The CDR3 bases are TGTGCCAGTTCCCAGACAGGGGTTAGCAATCAGCCCCAGCATTTT.

This clone showed up just once. The chain joins TRBV7-3 to TRBJ2-3; D remains unclear. Germline assignment: CDR1 SGHTA and CDR2 FQGTGA. Trimming took 5 bases from V and 2 from J, leaving 14 bases between them. The CDR3 totals 15 residues. This chain's CDR3 is CASSPYPQDTDTQYF. CDR3 in DNA: TGTGCCAGCAGCCCCTACCCCCAAGACACAGATACGCAGTATTTT.

This sequence joins TRBV7-2 and TRBJ1-1; the D gene is possibly TRBD1 (6 bases). Deletions cut 3 bases from V and 4 bases from J, with 12 bases between. The CDR3 is made up of 14 amino acids. Germline CDR1 and CDR2: SGHTA and FQGNSA. CDR3 region: CASSFTGQGTEAFF. The CDR3 bases are TGTGCCAGCAGCTTTACAGGGCAGGGCACTGAAGCTTTCTTT.

The V gene is TRBV7-8, the J gene TRBJ1-2, with D possibly matching TRBD1 (5 bases). This CDR3 has 16 residues. Trimming left V 3 bases short and J 7 bases short, with 21 bases between. Germline loops: CDR1 SGHVS, CDR2 FQNEAQ. CDR3 sequence: CASSLGPNHPISGYTF. The CDR3 DNA sequence: TGTGCCAGCAGCTTGGGGCCAAATCATCCCATTAGTGGCTACACCTTC.

J is TRBJ2-2 and V is TRBV6-6; 7 nucleotides align to TRBD1. CDR1 is MNHNY and CDR2 is SVGAGI in the germline V gene (reference sequence). This CDR3 is built from 15 residues. J lost 5 bases, V lost 6 bases, and 9 bases had no gene match. CDR3 loop: CASSPGTELTGELFF. For the CDR3, the DNA is TGTGCCAGCAGCCCCGGGACAGAACTTACCGGGGAGCTGTTTTTT.

The count of this clone is one. The chain couples TRBV7-8 to TRBJ2-4; the match to TRBD1 covers 7 bases. Germline V lookup: CDR1 SGHVS, CDR2 FQNEAQ. V shed 1 base, J shed 1 base, and the junction held 10 bases outside the gene matches. The length of the CDR3 is 18 residues. Here the CDR3 DNA reads TGTGCCAGCAGCTTAGGGAGAGGACAGGACTCTGCCAAAAACATTCAGTACTTC. Its translation: CASSLGRGQDSAKNIQYF.

This clone was seen only once. The rearrangement joins TRBV5-4 to TRBJ1-2, with TRBD1 matching over 7 bases. This CDR3 is 16 amino acids long. Trimming removed 2 bases from V and 5 bases from J; junction bases left unmatched: 12. Germline V gene sequence: CDR1 SGHNT, CDR2 YYREEE (reference sequence). CDR3 amino acids: CASSFGTGGGAYGYTF. The CDR3 DNA is TGTGCCAGCAGCTTCGGTACAGGAGGGGGCGCTTATGGCTACACCTTC.

The V and J genes are TRBV4-1 and TRBJ2-5; 9 bases are a match to TRBD1. Germline V gene lookup returns CDR1 MGHRA and CDR2 YSYEKL. This CDR3 contains 17 residues. Germline trimming cut 3 bases from V and 7 bases from J; bases unmatched to any gene: 15. The CDR3 reads CASSQDKTGGTSGTQYF. In DNA, the CDR3 is TGCGCCAGCAGCCAGGACAAGACAGGGGGGACCTCAGGGACCCAGTACTTC.

The rearrangement links TRBV6-1 to TRBJ2-5; no firm D call. V lost 3 bases, J lost 5 bases, and 13 bases lay in between. Germline loops: CDR1 MNHNS, CDR2 SASEGT. The CDR3 has 14 residues. CDR3 in amino acids: CASSEASGWETQYF. In DNA, the CDR3 is TGTGCCAGCAGTGAGGCTAGTGGGTGGGAGACCCAGTACTTC.

The rearrangement joins TRBV7-4 to TRBJ2-2, with TRBD2 identical over 9 bases. The trim removed 3 bases at V and 6 bases at J, leaving 17 bases unmatched. In germline, CDR1 is SGHVT, CDR2 SQSDAQ. This CDR3 contains 19 residues. The CDR3 reads CASSFSVGRRGGRPGELFF. DNA for the CDR3: TGTGCCAGCAGCTTTTCCGTAGGTAGGCGGGGGGGCCGTCCCGGGGAGCTGTTTTTT. Full variable domain (outside the CDR3, taken from reference TRBV7-4 and TRBJ2-2): GAGVSQSPRYKVAKRGRDVALRCDSISGHVTLYWYRQTLGQGSEVLTYSQSDAQRDKSGRPSGRFSAERPERSVSTLKIQRTEQGDSAVYLCASSFSVGRRGGRPGELFFGEGSRLTVL.

The rearrangement uses TRBV6-5 and TRBJ2-3, with a tentative D call TRBD2 (5 bases). Germline values: CDR1 MNHEY, CDR2 SVGAGI. Trimming removed 7 bases at V and 0 bases at J, with 14 bases between. This CDR3 has 15 amino acids. As DNA, the CDR3 is TGTGCCAGCACCAAATTACGGGGTAGCACAGATACGCAGTATTTT. Protein sequence: CASTKLRGSTDTQYF.

This chain links TRBV5-6 with TRBJ1-6; 11 bases align to TRBD1. The J segment lost 10 bases and the V segment lost 4 bases, leaving 4 bases of the junction unmatched. CDR3 length equals 14 residues. Germline V CDR1 and CDR2: SGHDT, YYEEEE. The CDR3 coding sequence is TGTGCCAGCAGCGCCGGGACAGGGGGATCACCCCTCCACTTT. Translation: CASSAGTGGSPLHF.

This clone is a singleton in its sample. The CDR3 DNA reads as TGTGCCAGCAGTTTAATTCGGGGGGGGCGATTCGGCGGCTACACCTTC. Translating gives CASSLIRGGRFGGYTF. The rearrangement uses TRBV27 and TRBJ1-2; possible D gene TRBD1, 6 bases. The CDR3 is made up of 16 amino acids. Germline V gene sequence: CDR1 MNHEY, CDR2 SMNVEV (reference sequence). V lost 2 bases and J 8 bases, leaving 21 bases between the germline ends.

The chain recombines TRBV7-9 with TRBJ1-2, with a possible D match to TRBD1 (6 bases). Germline-derived CDR1 and CDR2 are SEHNR and FQNEAQ (reference sequence). The CDR3 runs to 16 residues. Trimming cost V 2 bases and J 2 bases, with 15 bases left between them. The CDR3 loop reads CASSLPLDRRNYGYTF. CDR3 sequence (DNA): TGTGCCAGCAGCTTACCCTTGGACAGACGAAACTATGGCTACACCTTC.

The chain couples TRBV13 to TRBJ2-7; 10 bases match TRBD2. V lost 0 bases and J lost 6; bases outside the gene matches: 8. This CDR3 contains 16 residues. Germline CDR1 PRHDT, CDR2 FYEKMQ (reference sequence). The CDR3 protein is CASSLGGAGGPVEQYF. For the CDR3, the DNA is TGTGCCAGCAGCTTAGGTGGAGCGGGGGGGCCAGTCGAGCAGTACTTC.

The chain recombines TRBV13 with TRBJ1-2; perhaps TRBD1 as D (6 bases). The CDR3 is made up of 15 amino acids. CDR1 is PRHDT, CDR2 FYEKMQ, per germline (reference sequence). V shed 5 bases and J shed 5 bases, with 18 bases lying between them. The CDR3 protein is CASSLNPGHFYGYTF. The CDR3 DNA sequence: TGTGCCAGCAGCCTGAACCCGGGACATTTTTATGGCTACACCTTC.

The rearrangement links TRBV27 to TRBJ2-2; TRBD2 might be the D (5 bases). CDR3 length: 19 amino acids. Trimming stripped 4 bases from V and 3 bases from J, with 24 bases between. Germline V CDR1 and CDR2: MNHEY, SMNVEV (reference sequence). CDR3 loop: CASSSPETSRFSHTGELFF. The CDR3 DNA reads as TGTGCCAGCAGTTCCCCGGAAACTAGTAGATTTTCGCACACCGGGGAGCTGTTTTTT.

V and J are TRBV4-1 and TRBJ1-1; 7 bases fit TRBD1. This CDR3 contains 11 residues. CDR1 and CDR2 from the germline V gene are MGHRA and YSYEKL. V lost 7 bases, J lost 6 bases, and 2 bases stayed unmatched. DNA of the CDR3: TGCGCCAGCAAAGGGGGCGCTGAAGCTTTCTTT. Translation: CASKGGAEAFF.

The chain recombines TRBV4-2 with TRBJ1-5; no firm D call. The CDR3 sequence is 17 residues long. The V end was cut by 3 bases, the J end by 0 bases, with 15 bases between. The germline CDR1 and CDR2 sequences are LGHNA and YNFKEQ. The CDR3 loop reads CASSHTWGELSNQPQHF. CDR3 nucleotides: TGTGCCAGCAGCCATACTTGGGGAGAGCTTAGCAATCAGCCCCAGCATTTT.

As DNA, the CDR3 is TGTGCCAGCGCAGACGACCCGGGACAGGGGACCTACGAGCAGTACTTC. This sequence encodes CASADDPGQGTYEQYF. This chain uses TRBV27 with TRBJ2-7; 10 nucleotides agree with TRBD1. This CDR3 is 16 amino acids long. Germline assignment: CDR1 MNHEY and CDR2 SMNVEV (reference sequence). V dropped 8 bases and J dropped 2; count of bases not matched to a gene: 12.

This rearrangement joins TRBV19 to TRBJ1-3; no definite D call. The CDR3 has 14 residues. From germline, CDR1 is LNHDA and CDR2 SQIVND (reference sequence). The V gene lost 7 bases and the J gene lost 2 bases, with 12 bases spanning the gap. The CDR3 DNA is TGTGCCAGTATGGGCGACGGGGCTGGAAACACCATATATTTT. As protein: CASMGDGAGNTIYF.

The rearrangement joins TRBV27 to TRBJ1-3, with D possibly being TRBD1 (6 bases). The CDR3 loop spans 14 amino acids. Germline loops: CDR1 MNHEY, CDR2 SMNVEV (reference sequence). Trimming removed 4 bases from V and 7 bases from J, with 14 bases in between. This CDR3 is CASSSPGDGNTIYF. CDR3 DNA: TGTGCCAGCAGTTCGCCAGGGGATGGGAACACCATATATTTT.

The chain joins TRBV27 to TRBJ1-6, with 7 positions matching TRBD1. Per the germline V gene, CDR1 is MNHEY and CDR2 is SMNVEV (reference sequence). The CDR3 covers 11 residues. V dropped 10 bases and J dropped 7; count of bases not matched to a gene: 1. CDR3 in amino acids: CATGGNSPLHF. In DNA form, the CDR3 reads TGTGCCACAGGGGGAAATTCACCCCTCCACTTT.

The chain links TRBV11-3 to TRBJ2-1; a weak D match, TRBD2 (6 bases). The CDR3 totals 14 residues. The germline V gene has CDR1 SGHNT and CDR2 YENEEA. The germline V and J ends were trimmed by 3 bases and 5 bases, with 11 bases remaining between them. The CDR3 coding sequence is TGTGCCAGCAGCTTGGGGGGAAGGGACAATGAGCAGTTCTTC. Amino acids: CASSLGGRDNEQFF.

This rearrangement joins TRBV15 to TRBJ2-1; maybe TRBD1 (6 bases). The CDR3 loop spans 17 amino acids. The ends were cut back, 1 base at V and 0 bases at J, with 13 bases in the middle. The germline gives CDR1 LNHNV, CDR2 YYDKDF (reference sequence). The CDR3 DNA follows: TGTGCCACCAGCAGAGTCAGGGGCCCGAGCTCCTACAATGAGCAGTTCTTC. Amino acid sequence: CATSRVRGPSSYNEQFF.

The rearrangement links TRBV7-6 to TRBJ2-3; tentatively, D is TRBD2 (5 bases). Trimming removed 2 bases from V and 4 bases from J, with 16 bases in between. Per germline, CDR1 SGHVS and CDR2 FNYEAQ. The CDR3 sequence is 16 residues long. CDR3 DNA sequence: TGTGCCAGCAGCTTATTCGGGGATCGGGTCGCAGATACGCAGTATTTT. Amino acids: CASSLFGDRVADTQYF.